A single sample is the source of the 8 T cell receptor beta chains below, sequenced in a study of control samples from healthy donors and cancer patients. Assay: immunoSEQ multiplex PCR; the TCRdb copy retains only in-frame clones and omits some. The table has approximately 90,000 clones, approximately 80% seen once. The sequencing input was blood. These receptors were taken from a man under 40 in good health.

The CDR3 coding sequence is TGTGCCAGCAGCTTAGTTCCGGGGTTAATGAATGGCTACACCTTC. This encodes CASSLVPGLMNGYTF. The gene calls are TRBV7-2 and TRBJ1-2; D is undetermined. CDR1 and CDR2 from the germline V gene are SGHTA and FQGNSA. V was cut by 1 base and J by 6 bases, with 15 bases left in between. This CDR3 spans 15 amino acids.

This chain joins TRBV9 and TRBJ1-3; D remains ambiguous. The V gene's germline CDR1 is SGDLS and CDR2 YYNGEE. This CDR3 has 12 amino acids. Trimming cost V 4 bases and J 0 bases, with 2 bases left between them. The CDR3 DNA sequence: TGTGCCAGCAGCCTCTCTGGAAACACCATATATTTT. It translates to CASSLSGNTIYF.

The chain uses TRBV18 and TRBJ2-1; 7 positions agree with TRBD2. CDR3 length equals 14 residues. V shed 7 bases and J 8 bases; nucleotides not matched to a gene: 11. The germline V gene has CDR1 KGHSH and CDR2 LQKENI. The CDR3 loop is CASLPGLKDHEQFF. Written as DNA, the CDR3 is TGTGCCAGCTTGCCGGGACTAAAAGACCATGAGCAGTTCTTC.

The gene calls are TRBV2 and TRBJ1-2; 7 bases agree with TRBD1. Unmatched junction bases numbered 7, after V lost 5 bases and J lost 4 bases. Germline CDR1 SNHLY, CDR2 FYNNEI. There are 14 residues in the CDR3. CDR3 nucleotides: TGTGCCAGCAGTTTACAGGGGACCCGCTATGGCTACACCTTC. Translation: CASSLQGTRYGYTF.

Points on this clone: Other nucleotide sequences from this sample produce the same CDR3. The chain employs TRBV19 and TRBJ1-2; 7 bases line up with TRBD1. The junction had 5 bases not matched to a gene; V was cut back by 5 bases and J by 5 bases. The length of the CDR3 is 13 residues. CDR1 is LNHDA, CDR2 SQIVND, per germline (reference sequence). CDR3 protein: CASSLGTVYGYTF. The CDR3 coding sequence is TGTGCCAGTAGTTTGGGGACAGTGTATGGCTACACCTTC.

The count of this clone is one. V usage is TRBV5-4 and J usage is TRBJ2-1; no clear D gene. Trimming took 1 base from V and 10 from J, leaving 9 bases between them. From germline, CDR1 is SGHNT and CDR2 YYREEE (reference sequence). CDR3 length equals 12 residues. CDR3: CASSLIRQEQFF. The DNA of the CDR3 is TGTGCCAGCAGCTTGATCAGGCAGGAGCAGTTCTTC.

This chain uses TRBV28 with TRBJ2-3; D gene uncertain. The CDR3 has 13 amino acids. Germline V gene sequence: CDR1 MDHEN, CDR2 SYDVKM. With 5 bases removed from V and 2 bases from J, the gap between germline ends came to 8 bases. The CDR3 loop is CASSGRVTDTQYF. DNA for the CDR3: TGTGCCAGCAGTGGACGGGTCACAGATACGCAGTATTTT.

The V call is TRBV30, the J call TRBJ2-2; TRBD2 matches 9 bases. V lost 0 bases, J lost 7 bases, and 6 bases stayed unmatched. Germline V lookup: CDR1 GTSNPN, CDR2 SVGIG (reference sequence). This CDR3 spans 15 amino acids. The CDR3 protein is CAWSVLRGGSGELFF. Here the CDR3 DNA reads TGTGCCTGGAGTGTATTGCGGGGGGGCAGCGGGGAGCTGTTTTTT.